These 30 T cell receptor beta chains share one sample of origin, sequenced in a study of identifying expanded T cells in peripheral blood. Sequenced by immunoSEQ multiplex PCR; TCRdb stores in-frame clones only, minus some. The data hold some 96,000 clones, with about 87% observed a single time. Sequenced: blood. Receptor source: a person aged 18-69 years in good health.

The chain uses TRBV5-5 and TRBJ1-2; D gene unclear. Germline V gene sequence: CDR1 SGHKS, CDR2 YYEKEE (reference sequence). This CDR3 has 15 residues. V lost 1 base and J 10 bases, leaving 20 bases between the germline ends. The CDR3 DNA is TGTGCCAGCAGCTTGTCAGGCCTAATAACTGGCTACTACACCTTC. Translating it yields CASSLSGLITGYYTF.

This chain connects TRBV18 to TRBJ1-2; D remains unclear. This CDR3 contains 14 residues. The V gene's germline CDR1 is KGHSH and CDR2 LQKENI. V was pared by 3 bases and J by 4 bases, with 12 bases between. The CDR3 loop is CASSPEAGSYGYTF. CDR3 coding DNA: TGTGCCAGCTCACCCGAGGCGGGTAGCTATGGCTACACCTTC.

For the CDR3, the DNA is TGCGCCAGCAGCTTGGCCGCGAGACAGGGGGCCACCTACGAGCAGTACTTC. Its protein is CASSLAARQGATYEQYF. The J gene is TRBJ2-7, the V gene TRBV5-1, with 10 bases lining up with TRBD1. This CDR3 region has 17 residues. Germline CDR1 reads SGHRS; CDR2 reads YFSETQ. The V and J ends lost 0 bases and 2 bases, in that order; junction bases with no gene match: 8.

This clone was detected only a few times. The rearrangement joins TRBV5-4 to TRBJ2-7; the match to TRBD1 covers 7 bases. The CDR3 totals 15 residues. CDR1 is SGHNT and CDR2 is YYREEE in the germline V gene (reference sequence). J was trimmed by 0 bases and V by 4 bases; bases with no gene match: 7. The CDR3 here is CASSQTGISSYEQYF. CDR3 coding DNA: TGTGCCAGCAGCCAGACAGGGATCAGCTCCTACGAGCAGTACTTC.

This clone occurred a few times. The chain combines TRBV2 with TRBJ1-6; D remains unclear. There are 12 residues in the CDR3. In germline, CDR1 is SNHLY, CDR2 FYNNEI. V dropped 6 bases and J dropped 9 bases, with 9 bases sitting between them. The CDR3 DNA reads as TGTGCCAGCAGCCTGGAAGGTTCACCCCTCCACTTT. As protein: CASSLEGSPLHF.

The CDR3 sequence: CASSIAFTGDYEQYF. DNA of the CDR3: TGTGCCAGTAGTATCGCGTTTACGGGAGACTACGAGCAGTACTTC. V usage is TRBV19 and J usage is TRBJ2-7; maybe TRBD2 (6 bases). The CDR3 is 15 amino acids. Germline V CDR1 and CDR2: LNHDA, SQIVND (reference sequence). V was cut by 3 bases and J by 3 bases, with 15 bases left in between. The complete variable domain, with remaining parts taken from reference TRBV19 and TRBJ2-7, reads DGGITQSPKYLFRKEGQNVTLSCEQNLNHDAMYWYRQDPGQGLRLIYYSQIVNDFQKGDIAEGYSVSREKKESFPLTVTSAQKNPTAFYLCASSIAFTGDYEQYFGPGTRLTVT.

The rearrangement joins TRBV25-1 to TRBJ1-1, with a possible D match to TRBD1 (6 bases). This CDR3 has 16 amino acids. Germline V gives CDR1 MGHDK, CDR2 SYGVNS. V was trimmed by 0 bases and J by 6 bases, leaving 17 bases between them. CDR3 protein: CASSEYSDYRDPEAFF. The CDR3 DNA is TGTGCCAGCAGTGAATATTCGGACTACAGGGACCCTGAAGCTTTCTTT. Combining the CDR3 with reference TRBV25-1 and TRBJ1-1 gives the whole variable domain EADIYQTPRYLVIGTGKKITLECSQTMGHDKMYWYQQDPGMELHLIHYSYGVNSTEKGDLSSESTVSRIRTEHFPLTLESARPSHTSQYLCASSEYSDYRDPEAFFGQGTRLTVV.

The chain uses TRBV5-1 and TRBJ1-1, with D perhaps matching TRBD1 (6 bases). Trimming left V 4 bases short and J 8 bases short, with 18 bases between. This CDR3 region has 14 residues. Germline CDR1 is SGHRS and CDR2 is YFSETQ. The DNA of the CDR3 is TGCGCCAGCAGCCACGACAGTGGTAGGGGGGAAGCTTTCTTT. Encoded protein: CASSHDSGRGEAFF.

In this sample, this clone turned up once. The chain couples TRBV30 to TRBJ1-6; unclear D gene. The V and J ends lost 7 bases and 7 bases respectively, with 11 bases between them. The CDR3 spans 12 residues. The germline V gene has CDR1 GTSNPN and CDR2 SVGIG (reference sequence). The CDR3 DNA sequence: TGTGCCTCAGGACCTCCAAATTCACCCCTCCACTTT. Amino acid sequence: CASGPPNSPLHF.

This chain joins TRBV28 and TRBJ1-3; no firm D call. Trimming stripped 1 base from V and 4 bases from J, with 8 bases between. CDR3 length equals 14 residues. Per the germline V gene, CDR1 is MDHEN and CDR2 is SYDVKM. For the CDR3, the DNA is TGTGCCAGCAGTTTATCGGCAGCAGGAAACACCATATATTTT. Protein product: CASSLSAAGNTIYF. Filled out from reference TRBV28 and TRBJ1-3, the complete variable domain reads DVKVTQSSRYLVKRTGEKVFLECVQDMDHENMFWYRQDPGLGLRLIYFSYDVKMKEKGDIPEGYSVSREKKERFSLILESASTNQTSMYLCASSLSAAGNTIYFGEGSWLTVV.

The chain links TRBV19 to TRBJ2-1; 10 nucleotides agree with TRBD1. CDR1 and CDR2 (germline): LNHDA, SQIVND (reference sequence). The V segment lost 6 bases and the J segment 4 bases; nucleotides outside the gene matches: 6. This CDR3 is built from 15 residues. For the CDR3, the DNA is TGTGCCAGTAGCGGGGGACAGGGGACTTACAATGAGCAGTTCTTC. The encoded protein is CASSGGQGTYNEQFF.

CDR3 nucleotides: TGTGCCTGGAGTCGAACCAGAACTGAAGCTTTCTTT. This sequence encodes CAWSRTRTEAFF. The genes are TRBV30 and TRBJ1-1, with D uncertain. The germline CDR1 and CDR2 sequences are GTSNPN and SVGIG (reference sequence). The germline V and J ends were trimmed by 2 bases and 5 bases, with 9 bases remaining between them. The CDR3 is 12 amino acids.

This rearrangement joins TRBV5-1 to TRBJ1-5; TRBD1 might be the D (6 bases). With 0 bases removed from V and 2 bases from J, the gap between germline ends came to 9 bases. Looked up from germline, CDR1 is SGHRS and CDR2 is YFSETQ. The CDR3 consists of 15 residues. CDR3 nucleotide sequence: TGCGCCAGCAGCTTGGCGGGGGGCGGCAATCAGCCCCAGCATTTT. This codes for CASSLAGGGNQPQHF.

The chain recombines TRBV9 with TRBJ1-2, with 7 positions matching TRBD1. Trimming removed 4 bases from V and 4 bases from J; junction bases left unmatched: 1. The CDR3 runs to 12 residues. The V gene's germline CDR1 is SGDLS and CDR2 YYNGEE. The CDR3 sequence: CASSPGGYGYTF. The CDR3 DNA follows: TGTGCCAGCAGCCCAGGGGGCTATGGCTACACCTTC.

The V call is TRBV7-9, the J call TRBJ1-5, with 7 bases that match TRBD1. Germline V CDR1 and CDR2: SEHNR, FQNEAQ (reference sequence). V dropped 5 bases and J dropped 0; count of bases not matched to a gene: 13. The CDR3 loop spans 18 amino acids. The CDR3 spells CASSPNSAGGGSNQPQHF. Here the CDR3 DNA reads TGTGCCAGCAGCCCTAACAGTGCAGGGGGTGGTAGCAATCAGCCCCAGCATTTT.

Concerning this clone itself: The sample has other DNA sequences that encode this CDR3 too. The chain combines TRBV7-2 with TRBJ1-1; maybe TRBD1 (5 bases). The CDR3 spans 13 residues. CDR1 and CDR2 from the germline V gene are SGHTA and FQGNSA. V gave up 5 bases and J gave up 2 bases, with 9 bases separating them. The CDR3 region is CASSLQGNTEAFF. The CDR3 DNA reads TGTGCCAGCAGCCTTCAGGGTAACACTGAAGCTTTCTTT.

The genes are TRBV18 and TRBJ1-2; possibly TRBD1 for D (5 bases). Germline V gene sequence: CDR1 KGHSH, CDR2 LQKENI. The CDR3 has 16 amino acids. With 3 bases removed from V and 3 bases from J, the gap between germline ends came to 17 bases. Here the CDR3 reads CASSPYASGTDYGYTF. In DNA form, the CDR3 reads TGTGCCAGCTCACCCTATGCCTCAGGGACGGACTATGGCTACACCTTC.

V and J are TRBV14 and TRBJ1-2, with D possibly TRBD1 on 6 matching bases. The length of the CDR3 is 12 residues. V was clipped by 2 bases and J by 5 bases, with 6 bases between them. Per germline, CDR1 SGHDN and CDR2 FVKESK. CDR3 bases: TGTGCCAGCAGCCAACAGGGGTATGGCTACACCTTC. The encoded protein is CASSQQGYGYTF.

The J gene is TRBJ2-5, the V gene TRBV7-2; 7 bases agree with TRBD1. V lost 6 bases to trimming and J lost 1 base; unmatched junction nucleotides: 2. The CDR3 length is 13 residues. Germline V lookup: CDR1 SGHTA, CDR2 FQGNSA. The DNA for the CDR3 is TGTGCCAGCAGTCGGACAGGCCAAGAGACCCAGTACTTC. Protein product: CASSRTGQETQYF.

The chain joins TRBV13 to TRBJ2-1; unclear D gene. The CDR3 is 14 amino acids. In germline, CDR1 is PRHDT, CDR2 FYEKMQ (reference sequence). V dropped 0 bases and J dropped 5 bases, with 8 bases sitting between them. The CDR3 sequence is CASSLGSSNNEQFF. CDR3 nucleotide sequence: TGTGCCAGCAGCTTAGGCTCTTCGAACAATGAGCAGTTCTTC.

CDR3 bases: TGTGCCAGCAGCGTGGACGCGACCAGGGAAGAGACCCAGTACTTC. Amino acids: CASSVDATREETQYF. The rearrangement links TRBV9 to TRBJ2-5; maybe TRBD1 (5 bases). This CDR3 is built from 15 residues. Trimming removed 2 bases at V and 3 bases at J, with 14 bases between. Germline CDR1 reads SGDLS; CDR2 reads YYNGEE.

The V gene is TRBV19, the J gene TRBJ2-5; either TRBD1 or TRBD2 may fit D (5 bases each). CDR1 is LNHDA, CDR2 SQIVND, per germline (reference sequence). Trimming pared 5 bases from V and 1 base from J, leaving 17 bases between. CDR3 size: 16 residues. The CDR3 reads CASSRGDRLTQETQYF. CDR3 sequence (DNA): TGTGCCAGTAGTCGGGGAGACAGACTCACCCAAGAGACCCAGTACTTC.

The chain employs TRBV19 and TRBJ2-3; perhaps D is TRBD1 or TRBD2 (7 bases each). CDR1 and CDR2 (germline): LNHDA, SQIVND (reference sequence). V was shortened by 10 bases and J by 6 bases, with 17 bases between the two germline ends. This CDR3 is built from 13 residues. CDR3 DNA sequence: TGTGCCACCAGGGGGGGGGCGCCGGATACGCAGTATTTT. Amino acids: CATRGGAPDTQYF. The full variable domain, completed using reference TRBV19 and TRBJ2-3, is DGGITQSPKYLFRKEGQNVTLSCEQNLNHDAMYWYRQDPGQGLRLIYYSQIVNDFQKGDIAEGYSVSREKKESFPLTVTSAQKNPTAFYLCATRGGAPDTQYFGPGTRLTVL.

This sequence joins TRBV7-2 and TRBJ2-1, with 14 nucleotides matching TRBD2. The germline V gene has CDR1 SGHTA and CDR2 FQGNSA. Trimming removed 6 bases from V and 9 bases from J; junction bases left unmatched: 4. CDR3 length: 14 residues. CDR3 DNA sequence: TGTGCCAGCAGGAGACTAGCGGGAGGGGGTGAGCAGTTCTTC. Its protein is CASRRLAGGGEQFF.

CDR3 in amino acids: CASSKEDSYNEQFF. DNA of the CDR3: TGTGCCAGCAGCAAAGAGGACAGCTACAATGAGCAGTTCTTC. The V and J genes are TRBV21-1 and TRBJ2-1; the DNA was not compared with TRBD1, the D call given in the table. TRBV21-1 has pseudogene status. This CDR3 has 14 residues.

This clone was observed once. J is TRBJ2-6 and V is TRBV6-1, with D unclear. Germline CDR1 is MNHNS and CDR2 is SASEGT. The CDR3 consists of 16 residues. V was shortened by 3 bases and J by 0 bases, with 9 bases between the two germline ends. CDR3 nucleotide sequence: TGTGCCAGCAGTGACCGACGGCCCTCTGGGGCCAACGTCCTGACTTTC. As protein: CASSDRRPSGANVLTF.

The chain couples TRBV28 to TRBJ2-1, with D unresolved. The germline V gene encodes CDR1 MDHEN and CDR2 SYDVKM. The CDR3 runs 14 residues. V lost 7 bases and J lost 10, with 20 bases in between. The chain's CDR3 is CASKRYLERQEQFF. CDR3 nucleotide sequence: TGTGCCAGCAAACGTTACCTCGAGCGACAAGAGCAGTTCTTC.

A word on this clone: The junction departs from the called germline gene at one end, perhaps through a read error. This chain uses TRBV9 with TRBJ2-7; TRBD2 agrees at 10 bases. Germline CDR1 is SGDLS and CDR2 is YYNGEE. The CDR3 is 14 amino acids. The CDR3 DNA reads TGTGCCAGCAGTGTAGCGGGAGGCCCCTACGAGCAGTACTTC. This gives the protein CASSVAGGPYEQYF.

The V and J genes are TRBV6-1 and TRBJ1-6; D might be TRBD1 (6 bases). This CDR3 is built from 15 residues. Germline V CDR1 and CDR2: MNHNS, SASEGT. V gave up 7 bases and J gave up 8 bases, with 18 bases separating them. CDR3 bases: TGTGCCAGCACTCGAACGGGGCAGGGGTATTCACCCCTCCACTTT. This gives the protein CASTRTGQGYSPLHF.

In DNA form, the CDR3 reads TGTGCCAGCAGTAAAAGCGGGGGGTCCAACAATGAGCAGTTCTTC. It encodes CASSKSGGSNNEQFF. The genes are TRBV6-4 and TRBJ2-1; TRBD2 aligns across 9 bases. This CDR3 is 15 amino acids long. V lost 5 bases and J lost 5; bases outside the gene matches: 7. Germline CDR1 reads MRHNA; CDR2 reads SNTAGT.